A single sample is the source of the 3 T cell receptor beta chains below, sequenced in a study of blood T cell repertoires in COVID-19. Some clones are missing from TCRdb's copy, which holds only in-frame ones; the method was immunoSEQ multiplex PCR. The sample lists 150,000 or so clones, about 76% occurring once. Material for sequencing was peripheral blood. These TCRs come from a woman aged 70-85 years with COVID-19, enrolled during active disease.

This rearrangement joins TRBV5-1 to TRBJ2-1, with 14 bases identical to TRBD2. The CDR3 length is 15 residues. Germline V gene data show CDR1 as SGHRS and CDR2 as YFSETQ. With 4 bases clipped from V and 10 bases from J, the junction kept 7 bases outside the gene matches. This chain's CDR3 is CASSQTSGGAREQFF. CDR3 sequence (DNA): TGCGCCAGCAGCCAGACTAGCGGGGGGGCTCGGGAGCAGTTCTTC.

The chain combines TRBV7-2 with TRBJ2-3, with 7 bases aligning to TRBD2. V was clipped by 5 bases and J by 5 bases; unmatched bases: 10. The CDR3 spans 15 residues. The germline V gene has CDR1 SGHTA and CDR2 FQGNSA. CDR3 loop: CASSPGAGVVDTQYF. For the CDR3, the DNA is TGTGCCAGCAGCCCCGGGGCGGGAGTGGTAGATACGCAGTATTTT.

The chain has TRBV6-5 and TRBJ2-1; 10 bases line up with TRBD2. The CDR3 has 16 residues. The germline gives CDR1 MNHEY, CDR2 SVGAGI. After removal of 4 bases from V and 8 bases from J, the junction contained 11 bases not matched to a gene. This CDR3 reads CASSSPAGGVTDEQFF. The CDR3 nucleotides are TGTGCCAGCAGTTCCCCAGCGGGGGGGGTCACAGATGAGCAGTTCTTC.